The 32 T cell receptor beta chains in this list originate from one sample, sequenced in a study of T-cell memory formation after mild COVID-19. TCRdb called the 5' RACE reads again in MiXCR, with one record for every CDR3 protein. In the table there are under 450,000 distinct CDR3 sequences, roughly 19% of which are singletons. The sequenced material came from PBMCs or a T cell subset sorted from them (not recorded which). The source is a man in his late teens or twenties who had mild COVID-19 (a few samples of this study predate the infection). Cell type and time point are not known.

This clonotype was counted between two and nine times. V gene TRBV4-3 combines with J gene TRBJ2-4, with D unclear. V shed 0 bases and J shed 3 bases, with 12 bases lying between them. This CDR3 is 16 amino acids long. In germline, CDR1 is LGHNA, CDR2 YSLEER. CDR3 loop: CASSQDPIFGKNIQYF. In DNA, the CDR3 is TGCGCCAGCAGCCAAGACCCGATCTTCGGCAAAAACATTCAGTACTTC.

Sample share makes this clonotype medium-sized. The V call is TRBV20-1, the J call TRBJ2-3; D may be TRBD1 (7 bases). The germline V gene has CDR1 DFQATT and CDR2 SNEGSKA (reference sequence). This CDR3 has 13 residues. The V gene lost 6 bases and the J gene lost 7 bases, with 17 bases spanning the gap. Here the CDR3 reads CSAFQGGPNTQYF. DNA of the CDR3: TGCAGTGCGTTCCAGGGGGGACCCAATACGCAGTATTTT.

This clonotype showed up just a few times. V is TRBV7-9 and J is TRBJ1-2; 9 bases map to TRBD1. CDR3 length equals 14 residues. The germline V gene encodes CDR1 SEHNR and CDR2 FQNEAQ (reference sequence). The trim removed 3 bases at V and 6 bases at J, leaving 5 bases unmatched. CDR3 bases: TGTGCCAGCAGCTTCCCGGGACAGGGTGATGGCTACACCTTC. Its protein product is CASSFPGQGDGYTF. The full variable domain, in which reference TRBV7-9 and TRBJ1-2 provide the parts outside the CDR3, is DTGVSQNPRHKITKRGQNVTFRCDPISEHNRLYWYRQTLGQGPEFLTYFQNEAQLEKSRLLSDRFSAERPKGSFSTLEIQRTEQGDSAMYLCASSFPGQGDGYTFGSGTRLTVV.

In this sample, this clonotype turned up a few times. The chain is built from TRBV6-2 or TRBV6-3 and TRBJ1-1; D not resolved. V was cut by 2 bases and J by 5 bases, with 15 bases left in between. CDR1 MNHEY and CDR2 SVGEGT come from the germline V gene. The CDR3 covers 15 residues. CDR3 sequence reads: CASSYDSGIGTEAFF. The CDR3 nucleotides read TGTGCCAGCAGTTACGATTCAGGCATTGGGACTGAAGCTTTCTTT.

This clonotype was counted between two and nine times. The chain combines TRBV18 with TRBJ1-2; a weak D match, TRBD1 (5 bases). Trimming left V 3 bases short and J 8 bases short, with 10 bases between. The CDR3 runs 12 residues. The V gene's germline CDR1 is KGHSH and CDR2 LQKENI. DNA of the CDR3: TGTGCCAGCTCACCCCAGGGATGGGGCTACACCTTC. It encodes CASSPQGWGYTF.

The V gene is TRBV19, the J gene TRBJ1-4; D perhaps matches TRBD1 (5 bases). The germline V gene encodes CDR1 LNHDA and CDR2 SQIVND (reference sequence). CDR3 length equals 16 residues. Trimming shortened V by 4 bases and J by 5 bases, and 17 bases separated the two germline ends. DNA of the CDR3: TGTGCCAGTAGTACCCACCATGACAGACGGAATGAAAAACTGTTTTTT. Its protein is CASSTHHDRRNEKLFF. Combining the CDR3 with reference TRBV19 and TRBJ1-4 gives the whole variable domain DGGITQSPKYLFRKEGQNVTLSCEQNLNHDAMYWYRQDPGQGLRLIYYSQIVNDFQKGDIAEGYSVSREKKESFPLTVTSAQKNPTAFYLCASSTHHDRRNEKLFFGSGTQLSVL.

V usage is TRBV27 and J usage is TRBJ1-5; TRBD1 might be the D (5 bases). The CDR3 is made up of 16 amino acids. Germline V CDR1 and CDR2: MNHEY, SMNVEV (reference sequence). The V end was cut by 5 bases, the J end by 2 bases, with 16 bases between. CDR3 sequence reads: CASSPRDGGGNQPQHF. The CDR3 region has the DNA TGTGCCAGCAGTCCTCGGGACGGAGGGGGCAATCAGCCCCAGCATTTT.

This clonotype has more than one count but fewer than ten. V gene TRBV5-1 combines with J gene TRBJ2-5; 8 bases are a match to TRBD2. The CDR3 totals 16 residues. With 5 bases clipped from V and 4 bases from J, the junction kept 13 bases outside the gene matches. CDR1 SGHRS and CDR2 YFSETQ come from the germline V gene. As DNA, the CDR3 is TGCGCCAGCAGTAAGCTGACGACTAGCGATTTAGAGACCCAGTACTTC. Its translation: CASSKLTTSDLETQYF.

V gene TRBV12-3 or TRBV12-4 combines with J gene TRBJ2-4; D may match TRBD1 or TRBD2 (5 bases each). The CDR3 totals 15 residues. The V end was cut by 7 bases, the J end by 4 bases, with 17 bases between. In nucleotides, the CDR3 is TGTGCCAGCACTCAACACGGGGCGGCTAAAAACATTCAGTACTTC. Amino acid sequence: CASTQHGAAKNIQYF.

As DNA, the CDR3 is TGCAGCGTTGAAGAGAGAGCGGGGGGGCTTGAGCAGTACTTC. It is translated as CSVEERAGGLEQYF. The chain carries TRBV29-1 and TRBJ2-7, with 10 bases that match TRBD2. Germline V CDR1 and CDR2: SQVTM, ANQGSEA. The length of the CDR3 is 14 residues. Germline trimming cut 0 bases from V and 7 bases from J; bases unmatched to any gene: 6.

The chain has TRBV5-1 and TRBJ2-2; no firm D call. The germline CDR1 and CDR2 sequences are SGHRS and YFSETQ. CDR3 length: 13 amino acids. V shed 1 base and J shed 9 bases, with 10 bases lying between them. The CDR3 DNA reads TGCGCCAGCAGCTTGCTCACTGCCCGGGAGCTGTTTTTT. This codes for CASSLLTARELFF.

J is TRBJ2-7 and V is TRBV5-1, with D unresolved. Germline assignment: CDR1 SGHRS and CDR2 YFSETQ. CDR3 length: 13 residues. The V end was cut by 2 bases, the J end by 2 bases, with 8 bases between. CDR3 sequence: CASSFTVTYEQYF. The CDR3 DNA reads as TGCGCCAGCAGCTTCACAGTCACCTACGAGCAGTACTTC.

The chain joins TRBV9 to TRBJ2-5, with D unresolved. The CDR3 sequence is 13 residues long. V lost 4 bases to trimming and J lost 5 bases, with 12 bases between them. From germline, CDR1 is SGDLS and CDR2 YYNGEE. The CDR3 sequence is CASSLGSWETQYF. In nucleotides, the CDR3 is TGTGCCAGCAGCCTGGGGTCGTGGGAGACCCAGTACTTC.

The V call is TRBV20-1, the J call TRBJ2-3; D is unclear. The V end lost 6 bases, the J end lost 5 bases, and 15 bases lay between the germline ends. Per germline, CDR1 DFQATT and CDR2 SNEGSKA (reference sequence). This CDR3 has 13 amino acids. The CDR3 sequence: CSAHSGWGDTQYF. CDR3 sequence (DNA): TGCAGTGCCCACTCAGGTTGGGGAGATACGCAGTATTTT.

This clonotype was recorded at least ten times. V usage is TRBV15 and J usage is TRBJ1-3, with TRBD1 as a possible D gene (6 bases). Trimming stripped 5 bases from V and 4 bases from J, with 9 bases between. This CDR3 has 13 residues. The germline gives CDR1 LNHNV, CDR2 YYDKDF (reference sequence). CDR3 protein: CATSLQGGNTIYF. CDR3 bases: TGTGCCACCAGCCTACAGGGCGGAAACACCATATATTTT.

This chain uses TRBV7-8 with TRBJ2-1, with 9 bases fitting TRBD1. This CDR3 spans 15 amino acids. Per germline, CDR1 SGHVS and CDR2 FQNEAQ. V shed 7 bases and J 10 bases; nucleotides not matched to a gene: 14. The CDR3 loop reads CASTHQGQGSREQFF. CDR3 nucleotide sequence: TGTGCCAGCACCCACCAGGGACAGGGTTCCAGAGAGCAGTTCTTC.

This clonotype was found many times. This chain uses TRBV19 with TRBJ1-1; D remains unclear. The germline V gene encodes CDR1 LNHDA and CDR2 SQIVND (reference sequence). Trimming removed 6 bases from V and 2 bases from J, with 10 bases in between. The CDR3 has 13 amino acids. CDR3 sequence (DNA): TGTGCCAGTAGCCGCGGGGTTAACACTGAAGCTTTCTTT. Translated, it gives CASSRGVNTEAFF.

CDR3 sequence: CSATEGNEQYV. Here the CDR3 DNA reads TGCAGTGCGACGGAAGGTAACGAGCAGTACGTC. The genes are TRBV20-1 and TRBJ2-7; D is undetermined. This CDR3 has 11 amino acids. Germline lookup yields CDR1 DFQATT and CDR2 SNEGSKA (reference sequence). V was pared by 6 bases and J by 5 bases, with 11 bases between.

There are a few counts of this clonotype. The chain couples TRBV5-5 to TRBJ2-3; D might be TRBD2 (6 bases). Germline V gene lookup returns CDR1 SGHKS and CDR2 YYEKEE (reference sequence). V lost 4 bases to trimming and J lost 5 bases, with 20 bases between them. The CDR3 covers 16 residues. CDR3: CASSPGTVLMQDTQYF. CDR3 DNA: TGTGCCAGCAGCCCAGGGACTGTTCTCATGCAAGATACGCAGTATTTT.

This clonotype was seen many times. The chain uses TRBV6-2 or TRBV6-3 and TRBJ2-1, with D perhaps TRBD2 (5 bases). The V end was cut by 4 bases, the J end by 4 bases, with 8 bases between. The germline V gene encodes CDR1 MNHEY and CDR2 SVGEGT. The CDR3 totals 13 residues. As DNA, the CDR3 is TGTGCCAGCAGTTGGGGAGTTTACAATGAGCAGTTCTTC. Translating it yields CASSWGVYNEQFF.

This clonotype appeared a few times. This chain joins TRBV29-1 and TRBJ1-5; 7 nucleotides match TRBD1. Germline V CDR1 and CDR2: SQVTM, ANQGSEA. The CDR3 sequence is 13 residues long. Unmatched junction bases numbered 8, after V lost 5 bases and J lost 7 bases. This CDR3 reads CSVIGGPRQPQHF. The DNA of the CDR3 is TGCAGCGTTATAGGGGGCCCACGGCAGCCCCAGCATTTT.

The rearrangement links TRBV5-1 to TRBJ2-7; 7 bases are a match to TRBD1. With V trimmed by 4 bases and J by 5 bases, 12 bases remained unmatched. The germline gives CDR1 SGHRS, CDR2 YFSETQ. CDR3 length equals 15 residues. The CDR3 DNA follows: TGCGCCAGCAGCCGATATCAAGGGGGCCAAAACGAGCAGTACTTC. Protein: CASSRYQGGQNEQYF.

At least ten counts were recorded for this clonotype. V usage is TRBV6-5 and J usage is TRBJ2-6, with D unclear. This CDR3 contains 16 residues. Germline V lookup: CDR1 MNHEY, CDR2 SVGAGI. With 1 base removed from V and 0 bases from J, the gap between germline ends came to 7 bases. CDR3 amino acids: CASSYWRDSGANVLTF. CDR3 sequence (DNA): TGTGCCAGCAGTTACTGGCGTGACTCTGGGGCCAACGTCCTGACTTTC.

The rearrangement links TRBV20-1 to TRBJ2-7; D is unclear. There are 12 residues in the CDR3. Germline CDR1 and CDR2: DFQATT and SNEGSKA (reference sequence). V lost 6 bases and J lost 2, with 11 bases in between. The CDR3 sequence is CSASRPPYEQYF. The CDR3 DNA follows: TGCAGTGCGTCCCGACCTCCCTACGAGCAGTACTTC.

J is TRBJ2-7 and V is TRBV5-1; the match to TRBD1 covers 7 bases. Germline V gene sequence: CDR1 SGHRS, CDR2 YFSETQ. The CDR3 has 14 residues. Unmatched junction bases numbered 4, after V lost 0 bases and J lost 4 bases. In DNA, the CDR3 is TGCGCCAGCAGCTTGGATAGGACAGGTTACGAGCAGTACTTC. This translates into CASSLDRTGYEQYF. Filled out from reference TRBV5-1 and TRBJ2-7, the complete variable domain reads KAGVTQTPRYLIKTRGQQVTLSCSPISGHRSVSWYQQTPGQGLQFLFEYFSETQRNKGNFPGRFSGRQFSNSRSEMNVSTLELGDSALYLCASSLDRTGYEQYFGPGTRLTVT.

This clonotype has only a few counts. V and J are TRBV20-1 and TRBJ2-1, with no clear D. Germline V CDR1 and CDR2: DFQATT, SNEGSKA (reference sequence). The CDR3 is 13 residues long. Trimming removed 3 bases from V and 6 bases from J, with 12 bases in between. CDR3 sequence reads: CSASSTPGNEQFF. CDR3 nucleotide sequence: TGCAGTGCTAGCTCTACCCCTGGCAATGAGCAGTTCTTC.

This sequence joins TRBV10-1 and TRBJ2-7; unclear D gene. The CDR3 sequence is 14 residues long. The germline CDR1 and CDR2 sequences are WNHNN and SYGVQD (reference sequence). Trimming took 3 bases from V and 0 from J, leaving 9 bases between them. The chain's CDR3 is CASSEWSNSYEQYF. Written as DNA, the CDR3 is TGCGCCAGCAGTGAATGGAGTAACTCCTACGAGCAGTACTTC.

This clonotype was picked up many times. The genes are TRBV18 and TRBJ1-6; D unresolved. V was trimmed by 5 bases and J by 9 bases, leaving 14 bases between them. Looked up from germline, CDR1 is KGHSH and CDR2 is LQKENI. The CDR3 runs 14 residues. The CDR3 DNA sequence: TGTGCCAGCTCATATGTATCTAGTGGTTCACCCCTCCACTTT. The encoded protein is CASSYVSSGSPLHF.

The DNA for the CDR3 is TGCAGCGTTGGAGCAATCCAAGAGACCCAGTACTTC. Protein product: CSVGAIQETQYF. The J gene is TRBJ2-5, the V gene TRBV29-1; D is undetermined. Trimming took off 4 bases at V and 1 base at J, with 7 bases between the two ends. This CDR3 has 12 amino acids. The germline CDR1 and CDR2 sequences are SQVTM and ANQGSEA.

V gene TRBV9 combines with J gene TRBJ1-1, with D perhaps TRBD1 (6 bases). Germline V gene lookup returns CDR1 SGDLS and CDR2 YYNGEE. The CDR3 extends over 15 amino acids. Trimming stripped 3 bases from V and 4 bases from J, with 16 bases between. CDR3 nucleotides: TGTGCCAGCAGCGCCGCACAGGGTATGGCCACTGAAGCTTTCTTT. Protein product: CASSAAQGMATEAFF.

This clonotype showed up just a few times. The chain has TRBV5-6 and TRBJ2-7; weak D call: TRBD1 (5 bases). Trimming removed 1 base from V and 2 bases from J, with 10 bases in between. There are 14 residues in the CDR3. CDR1 and CDR2 (germline): SGHDT, YYEEEE. CDR3 loop: CASSLYKGAYEQYF. The CDR3 DNA sequence: TGTGCCAGCAGCTTGTACAAAGGGGCCTACGAGCAGTACTTC. The full variable domain, its missing parts supplied by reference TRBV5-6 and TRBJ2-7, is DAGVTQSPTHLIKTRGQQVTLRCSPKSGHDTVSWYQQALGQGPQFIFQYYEEEERQRGNFPDRFSGHQFPNYSSELNVNALLLGDSALYLCASSLYKGAYEQYFGPGTRLTVT.

V is TRBV19 and J is TRBJ1-5; 9 positions match TRBD1. This CDR3 has 15 residues. The germline V gene has CDR1 LNHDA and CDR2 SQIVND (reference sequence). J was trimmed by 4 bases and V by 5 bases; bases with no gene match: 6. The DNA of the CDR3 is TGTGCCAGTAGTCTCTCGGGACAGGGAAATCAGCCCCAGCATTTT. Its protein product is CASSLSGQGNQPQHF.